This T cell receptor (beta chain) was found in a study of beta chain features in type 1 diabetes. General study points: Insertions at VDJ junctions were less frequent in type 1 diabetes patients. These patients also deleted more nucleotides at the same junctions.

Remarks on this clone: Its antigen is unknown.

The ends were cut back, 2 bases at V and 2 bases at J, with 13 bases in the middle. Germline-derived CDR1 and CDR2 are LGHNA and YNFKEQ. This CDR3 comprises 15 residues. The investigators reverse transcribed all of the isolated RNA, so they sequenced expressed TCRB transcripts. The data were produced by immunoSEQ multiplex PCR, yet TCRdb's version contains in-frame clones alone and is incomplete. The data show 120,000 to 150,000 clones, with under 60% seen just once and under 0.5% held by the top ten. V gene TRBV4-2 combines with J gene TRBJ2-7; D remains unclear. Sequencing was done on a sample of Tregs from blood. This clonotype originated in a man between 18 and 29 years old in good health. CDR3 DNA: TGTGCCAGCAGCCAACGCACAGCTAACCCCTACGAGCAGTACTTC. Amino acids: CASSQRTANPYEQYF.